These T cell receptor beta chains were read from a single sample in a study of T cells after yellow fever vaccination. TCRdb reprocessed the 5' RACE reads with MiXCR, giving one entry per CDR3 protein. This sample has 310,000 or so distinct CDR3 sequences, with approximately 7% found just once. This specimen consisted of PBMCs, obtained about 49 days after the first yellow fever vaccination. Every receptor here comes from a man aged 18 to 29 who received the YFV17D yellow fever vaccine. The CDR3 runs from the conserved cysteine through the conserved F or W. A D gene is named only where the DNA matches it firmly. Clone size is given for some rows only: seen once, a few or many times, or a class if the clone is expanded.

>TRBV28|many|NA|TRBJ1-4|14
CASSLSATNEKLFF
TGTGCCAGCAGCCTAAGTGCAACTAATGAAAAACTGTTTTTT
>TRBV10-2|many|NA|TRBJ1-1|15
CASSEWFQMNTEAFF
TGCGCCAGCAGTGAGTGGTTCCAGATGAACACTGAAGCTTTCTTT
>TRBV20-1|few|TRBD1|TRBJ1-2|14
CSARGNDRGDGYTF
TGCAGTGCTAGAGGGAACGACAGGGGCGATGGCTACACCTTC
>TRBV29-1|NA|TRBD1|TRBJ2-4|15
CSVSPTGTGTHIQYF
TGCAGCGTTTCCCCAACGGGGACAGGGACTCACATTCAGTACTTC
>TRBV19|NA|NA|TRBJ1-2|13
CASSTRVGYGYTF
TGTGCCAGTAGTACCCGGGTAGGGTATGGCTACACCTTC
>TRBV12-3/TRBV12-4|few|TRBD1|TRBJ1-6|16
CASSPRDRGYNSPLHF
TGTGCCAGCAGCCCCCGGGACAGGGGCTATAATTCACCCCTCCACTTT
>TRBV20-1|NA|TRBD1|TRBJ2-4|16
CCSRGTGGEGKNIQYF
TGCTGCTCCAGGGGGACAGGGGGCGAGGGCAAAAACATTCAGTACTTC
>TRBV18|few|NA|TRBJ2-7|14
CASSPPSKAYEQYF
TGTGCCAGCTCACCACCGAGCAAGGCCTACGAGCAGTACTTC
>TRBV10-3|NA|NA|TRBJ2-3|15
CAISTPFPGTDTQYF
TGTGCCATCAGTACCCCGTTCCCGGGCACAGATACGCAGTATTTT
>TRBV5-6|few|NA|TRBJ2-3|13
CASSLNILDTQYF
TGTGCCAGCAGCTTGAACATTCTTGATACGCAGTATTTT
>TRBV27|many|NA|TRBJ1-1|16
CASSPNSWIEHTEAFF
TGTGCCAGCAGTCCCAACTCGTGGATCGAACACACTGAAGCTTTCTTT
>TRBV7-2|few|NA|TRBJ2-7|13
CASSDRHSYEQYF
TGTGCCAGCAGTGACAGGCACTCCTACGAGCAGTACTTC
>TRBV12-3/TRBV12-4|few|TRBD2|TRBJ2-2|17
CASTTSRALRGTGELFF
TGTGCCAGCACGACTAGCCGGGCGCTTAGGGGCACCGGGGAGCTGTTTTTT
>TRBV7-6|few|NA|TRBJ2-3|14
CASTPVGGVDTQYF
TGTGCCAGCACCCCCGTAGGGGGGGTAGATACGCAGTATTTT
>TRBV4-3|few|NA|TRBJ1-6|18
CASSQGSAWNSYNSPLHF
TGCGCCAGCAGCCAAGGATCCGCCTGGAACTCCTATAATTCACCCCTCCACTTT
>TRBV5-5|NA|NA|TRBJ2-3|16
CASSSPAGLTTDTQYF
TGTGCCAGCAGCTCCCCGGCGGGGCTCACCACAGATACGCAGTATTTT
>TRBV20-1|NA|NA|TRBJ2-3|14
CSAYGGAGTDTQYF
TGCAGTGCTTACGGGGGCGCTGGCACAGATACGCAGTATTTT
>TRBV6-5|NA|NA|TRBJ2-1|12
CASSYSGGEQFF
TGTGCCAGCAGTTACTCAGGCGGGGAGCAGTTCTTC
>TRBV7-2|few|TRBD2|TRBJ2-1|18
CASSLARGLAGPTDEQFF
TGTGCCAGCAGCTTAGCGCGTGGTCTAGCGGGCCCGACCGATGAGCAGTTCTTC
>TRBV3-1|few|NA|TRBJ2-2|14
CASSQAGAAGELFF
TGTGCCAGCAGCCAAGCAGGGGCGGCCGGGGAGCTGTTTTTT
>TRBV20-1|many|NA|TRBJ2-7|13
CSARTVSSYEQYF
TGCAGTGCTAGAACTGTGAGCTCCTACGAGCAGTACTTC
>TRBV27|few|TRBD1|TRBJ2-6|17
CASSPGTGSSGANVLTF
TGTGCCAGCAGTCCGGGGACAGGGAGCTCTGGGGCCAACGTCCTGACTTTC